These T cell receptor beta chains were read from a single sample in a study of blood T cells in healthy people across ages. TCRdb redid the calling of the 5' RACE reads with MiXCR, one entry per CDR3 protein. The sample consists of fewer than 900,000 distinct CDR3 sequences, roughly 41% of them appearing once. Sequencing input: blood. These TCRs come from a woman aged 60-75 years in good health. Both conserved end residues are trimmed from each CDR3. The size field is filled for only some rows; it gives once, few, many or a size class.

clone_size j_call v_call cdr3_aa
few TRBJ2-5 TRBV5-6 ASSFNDGRETQY
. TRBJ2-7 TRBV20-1 SALRTGRSYEQY
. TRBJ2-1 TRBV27 ASRPGQYNEQF
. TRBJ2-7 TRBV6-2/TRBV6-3 ASSYATSGSSDEQY
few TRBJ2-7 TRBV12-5 ASGLGGTAGYEQY
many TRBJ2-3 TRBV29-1 SVERGSGTDTQY
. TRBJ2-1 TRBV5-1 ASNKMGARDEQF
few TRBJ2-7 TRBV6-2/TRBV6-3 ASSYTGGADEQY
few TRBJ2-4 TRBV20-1 SARGLAGAVSKNIQY
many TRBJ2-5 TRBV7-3 ASSLMGQGETQY
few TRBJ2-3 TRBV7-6 ASSLGLSEKSDTQY
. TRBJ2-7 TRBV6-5 ASRDRRSPYEQY
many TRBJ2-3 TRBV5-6 ASTTTTRVEITDTQY
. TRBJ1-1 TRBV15 ATSRDDEGGITEAF
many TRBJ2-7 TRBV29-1 SAGTGTYEQY
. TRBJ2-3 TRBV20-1 SASSRSRSTDTQY
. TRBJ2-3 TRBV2 ASSEESGGADAQY
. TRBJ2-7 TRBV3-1 ASSRSSGGAWGYEQY
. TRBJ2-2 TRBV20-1 SAIRTGYSNTGELF
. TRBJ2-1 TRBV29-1 SVDVSTIGEQF
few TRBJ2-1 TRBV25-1 ASSETRDLGEQF
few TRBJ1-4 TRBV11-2 ASSQGAGGGEKLF
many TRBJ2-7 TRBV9 ASSVGGSSYEQY
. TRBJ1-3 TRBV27 ASRSGFGNTIY
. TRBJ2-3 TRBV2 ASSEAGYSTDTLY
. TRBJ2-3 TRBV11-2 ASSSRLAGETDTQY
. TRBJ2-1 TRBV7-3 ASSLWASGGGDNEQF
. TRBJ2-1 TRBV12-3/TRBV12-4 ASRKNAGIGINEQF
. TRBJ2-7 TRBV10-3 AVSESTGNYEQY
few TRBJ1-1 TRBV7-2 ASRTSFRGGTEAF
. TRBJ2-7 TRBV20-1 SARGPRRVAEYEQY
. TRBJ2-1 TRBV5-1 ASSLAGGEVYEQF
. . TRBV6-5 ASSYSSSGGSYNEQY
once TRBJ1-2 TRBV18 ASSPYRDTSGGYT
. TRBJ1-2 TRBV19 ASSPRLGNGYT
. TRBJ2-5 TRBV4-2 ASSQDRGGETQY
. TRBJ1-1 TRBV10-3 AINEDSNTEAF
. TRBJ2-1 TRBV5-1 ASSLENSYNEQF
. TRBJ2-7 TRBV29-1 SVETGSYEQY
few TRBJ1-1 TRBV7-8 ASSLAEGLNTEAF
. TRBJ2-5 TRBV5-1 ASSLDGGAVWETQY
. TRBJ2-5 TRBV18 ASSLVGDAQETQY
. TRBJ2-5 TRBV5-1 ASSLDGNLETQY
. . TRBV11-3 ASSPDRGYETQY
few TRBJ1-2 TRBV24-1 ATSDGDRDYT
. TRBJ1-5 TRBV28 ASRLQGGRSNQPQH
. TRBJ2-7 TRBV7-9 ASQLVGGYEQY
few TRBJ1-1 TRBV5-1 ASGKQGYPEAF
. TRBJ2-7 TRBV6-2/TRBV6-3 ASSYWVDSYEQY